Below, one T cell receptor beta chain is given with its context. Its target is unknown. This record belongs to a study of OX40 agonist ivuxolimab in advanced cancers. Study context: Those enrolled were less than 85% male, with a mean age of about 60 years and ages from about 20 to 85.

Data came from immunoSEQ multiplex PCR; TCRdb stores just in-frame clones and leaves some out. The table has some 86,000 clones, roughly 94% seen once; the top ten hold around a tenth. Patients with autoimmune history or systemic immunosuppression were excluded. Germline assignment: CDR1 MDHEN and CDR2 SYDVKM. This CDR3 region has 16 residues. J was trimmed by 0 bases and V by 5 bases; bases with no gene match: 6. Study-wide results and caveats: A proportion of nonresponders additionally exhibited low normalized T-cell clonal expansion. The mean number of expanded clones was higher in CD8+ T cells than in CD4+.

This receptor was taken from an adult with an advanced solid tumor such as melanoma, head and neck, liver or kidney cancer. Specimen: CD4+ or CD8+ T cells sorted from blood, collected in a trial of the OX40 agonist ivuxolimab. The V call is TRBV28, the J call TRBJ2-1, with 8 bases fitting TRBD2. The CDR3 region is CASSINSGSSYNEQFF. The CDR3 nucleotides read TGTGCCAGCAGTATAAACAGCGGGAGCTCCTACAATGAGCAGTTCTTC.